The source of this T cell receptor beta chain is a study of regulatory T cells in long-lasting Graves disease. The authors built TCR beta libraries using iRepertoire HTBI primers and Arm-PCR of CDR3 regions. MiXCR, run by TCRdb on the multiplex PCR reads, gives a single entry per CDR3 protein. Seen here are roughly 400,000 distinct CDR3 sequences, 21% observed once, and the top ten hold 13% to 15%. V dropped 0 bases and J dropped 6; count of bases not matched to a gene: 4. Germline CDR1 reads MNHEY; CDR2 reads SVGEGT. The CDR3 covers 16 residues. Time point in this sample: persistent/refractory GD, antithyroid drugs over 5 years with positive TRAb. PBMCs were the source of the RNA used for TCR sequencing.

This chain links TRBV6-2 or TRBV6-3 with TRBJ2-3; 12 nucleotides align to TRBD2. The sequence came from a female donor with Graves disease. Sequences were derived from peripheral blood mononuclear cells (PBMCs), sampled when the disease was refractory, from a patient treated with antithyroid drugs. In DNA form, the CDR3 reads TGTGCCAGCAGTTACTCAGCTAGCGGGAGGGCGGATACGCAGTATTTT. Its translation is CASSYSASGRADTQYF.